This T cell receptor beta chain is from a study of T cells in Graves' hyperthyroidism and ophthalmopathy. Amplification of TCR beta CDR3 regions was performed using RNA transcripts as template. Using the HTBI primer set, a first-round RT-PCR was run on the TCR CDR3. TCRdb recomputed calls from the multiplex PCR reads with MiXCR, one row per CDR3 protein. The sample lists 350,000 or so distinct CDR3 sequences, 21% seen once, with over 40% in the top ten. This clonotype occurred many times. The CDR3 has 15 amino acids. Trimming removed 4 bases at V and 4 bases at J, with 13 bases between. Germline assignment: CDR1 ENHRY and CDR2 SYGVKD.

Sample: blood. This chain connects TRBV10-3 to TRBJ2-2, with D maybe TRBD1 (6 bases). This sequence originates from a woman between 45 and 65 years old with Graves' hyperthyroidism. The CDR3 bases are TGTGCCATCAGTGTGGGGGCAGGGGTCACCGGGGAGCTGTTTTTT. Its translation: CAISVGAGVTGELFF.